This T cell receptor (beta chain) derives from a study of persistence of HIV-infected CD4 T cells. The junction had 2 bases not matched to a gene; V was cut back by 4 bases and J by 5 bases. The CDR3 totals 14 residues. CDR1 and CDR2 from the germline V gene are MNHEY and SVGAGI. Sequencing used immunoSEQ version 4 in survey mode. Assay: immunoSEQ multiplex PCR; the TCRdb copy retains only in-frame clones and omits some. The top ten clones hold 1% of a sample with over 35,000 clones, roughly 90% of them seen once. This nonspecific control used anti-CD3/anti-CD28 bead stimulation of CD4+ T cells. Responding CD4+ T cells were sorted by upregulation of both CD40 ligand and CD69. CD8-depleted PBMCs were stimulated 15 to 20 hours with anti-CD28/CD49d costimulation, CD40-blocking antibody and enfuvirtide. To note about this clone: The antigen is not known.

Study conclusions and caveats: Within sorted populations, more oligoclonal TCRs accompanied more oligoclonal proviruses.

The source was CD4+ T cells sorted from PBMCs after roughly 17-hour stimulation, collected from a patient who received antiretroviral therapy. The V gene is TRBV6-5, the J gene TRBJ2-2, with 9 bases identical to TRBD1. The receptor's source is an adult man with HIV who was CMV-seropositive. The CDR3 here is CASSLTGGTGELFF. The CDR3 DNA follows: TGTGCCAGCAGTTTGACAGGGGGGACCGGGGAGCTGTTTTTT.